Listed below are T cell receptor beta chains from one sample, sequenced in a study of T cell repertoires in cytomegalovirus infection. TCRdb recomputed calls from the reads with MiXCR, one row per CDR3 protein. This sample has roughly 500,000 distinct CDR3 sequences, with more than 15% found just once. The sequenced sample was CD8+ T cells from PBMCs. These receptors came from a human donor in good health (CMV status not recorded). Some clones in this sample may be carry-over from other donors' samples. CDR3s leave out the opening cysteine and the closing phenylalanine or tryptophan. Fields, in order: V gene, J gene, CDR3 protein.

V gene: TRBV7-9
J gene: TRBJ2-7
CDR3 protein: ASSSPGLEAPYEQY

V gene: TRBV7-6
J gene: TRBJ2-1
CDR3 protein: ASSALAGDYNEQF

V gene: TRBV14
J gene: TRBJ2-5
CDR3 protein: ASSPQGLETQY

V gene: TRBV15
J gene: TRBJ1-2
CDR3 protein: ATSRDRGSGGNYGYT

V gene: TRBV10-2
J gene: TRBJ2-1
CDR3 protein: ASGQGLGEQF

V gene: TRBV12-3/TRBV12-4
J gene: TRBJ1-1
CDR3 protein: ASSSPGRVNTEAF

V gene: TRBV2
J gene: TRBJ2-4
CDR3 protein: ASSEAGGTGGYQNIQY

V gene: TRBV19
J gene: TRBJ1-5
CDR3 protein: ASSSDPTGGQPQH

V gene: TRBV18
J gene: TRBJ1-3
CDR3 protein: ASSPATGALGTGNTIY

V gene: TRBV20-1
J gene: TRBJ1-1
CDR3 protein: SAREYTGANTEAF

V gene: TRBV10-2
J gene: TRBJ2-5
CDR3 protein: ASSALAGPRQETQY

V gene: TRBV7-4
J gene: TRBJ1-3
CDR3 protein: ATPLFGNTIY

V gene: TRBV20-1
J gene: TRBJ2-3
CDR3 protein: SAPEDWGREQY

V gene: TRBV3-1
J gene: TRBJ2-1
CDR3 protein: ASSHRGVDNEQF

V gene: TRBV28
J gene: TRBJ2-3
CDR3 protein: ASSVSRGSDLDTQY

V gene: TRBV4-1
J gene: TRBJ2-3
CDR3 protein: ASSQESGGLTDTQY

V gene: TRBV27
J gene: TRBJ2-1
CDR3 protein: ASSFGRALYNEQF

V gene: TRBV6-1
J gene: TRBJ1-2
CDR3 protein: ASRGRGAGQGRYRIYGYT

V gene: TRBV7-9
J gene: TRBJ1-4
CDR3 protein: ASSLQEGNGKLF

V gene: TRBV2
J gene: TRBJ2-7
CDR3 protein: AIQRGGTEQY

V gene: TRBV12-3/TRBV12-4
J gene: TRBJ2-2
CDR3 protein: ASSPIAGENGELF

V gene: TRBV15
J gene: TRBJ2-7
CDR3 protein: ATSRDWAERHEQY

V gene: TRBV28
J gene: TRBJ2-7
CDR3 protein: ASSFEGAGYEQY

V gene: TRBV7-3
J gene: TRBJ2-5
CDR3 protein: ASSPGGSVETQY

V gene: TRBV12-3/TRBV12-4
J gene: TRBJ2-7
CDR3 protein: ASRNTESGQY

V gene: TRBV27
J gene: TRBJ1-1
CDR3 protein: ASSPMDRVWNTEAF

V gene: TRBV6-1
J gene: TRBJ1-2
CDR3 protein: ASSEAWGADNYGYT

V gene: TRBV29-1
J gene: TRBJ1-3
CDR3 protein: SVTGDSGNTIY

V gene: TRBV10-3
J gene: TRBJ2-4
CDR3 protein: AISDPGGIAKNIQY

V gene: TRBV5-6
J gene: TRBJ1-6
CDR3 protein: ASSLTPGVDSPLH

V gene: TRBV30
J gene: TRBJ1-2
CDR3 protein: ACQTTQAPADGYT

V gene: TRBV6-1
J gene: TRBJ1-2
CDR3 protein: ASTKRDRGDYGYT

V gene: TRBV14
J gene: TRBJ1-1
CDR3 protein: ASSQAAWTTEAF

V gene: TRBV12-3/TRBV12-4
J gene: TRBJ2-7
CDR3 protein: ASSGTGGSYEQY

V gene: TRBV5-1
J gene: TRBJ1-5
CDR3 protein: ASRLTIQGGNQPQH

V gene: TRBV5-6
J gene: TRBJ1-1
CDR3 protein: ASSVVEELEAF

V gene: TRBV6-2/TRBV6-3
J gene: TRBJ1-1
CDR3 protein: ASTSWDRKAF

V gene: TRBV7-9
J gene: TRBJ2-7
CDR3 protein: ASSLEQGNLPEQY

V gene: TRBV29-1
J gene: TRBJ1-4
CDR3 protein: SAEGYSGAIESGHGRGEKLF

V gene: TRBV6-6
J gene: TRBJ1-6
CDR3 protein: ASSSLQEINSPLH

V gene: TRBV7-8
J gene: TRBJ1-2
CDR3 protein: ASSLGSPVPRYGYT

V gene: TRBV4-1
J gene: TRBJ2-7
CDR3 protein: ASSQPSGSLYEQY

V gene: TRBV7-6
J gene: TRBJ2-1
CDR3 protein: ASSLLEGEGEQF

V gene: TRBV7-2
J gene: TRBJ2-1
CDR3 protein: ASSLDGTRVIDNEQF

V gene: TRBV11-2
J gene: TRBJ1-1
CDR3 protein: ASSLGLLGEPEAF

V gene: TRBV7-2
J gene: TRBJ1-1
CDR3 protein: ASSFLGGTTEAF

V gene: TRBV12-3/TRBV12-4
J gene: TRBJ2-5
CDR3 protein: ASSLAERGNLGETQY

V gene: TRBV11-2
J gene: TRBJ1-3
CDR3 protein: ASSDYTDYSGNTIY

V gene: TRBV27
J gene: TRBJ1-5
CDR3 protein: ASSSGLSPNQPQH

V gene: TRBV12-3/TRBV12-4
J gene: TRBJ2-1
CDR3 protein: ASSLSSGGNYNEQF